The 16 T cell receptor beta chains below come from one sample, sequenced in a study of beta chain features in type 1 diabetes. Whole-study findings and limits: Shortening of TCRB CDR3s, moderate but significant, appeared in all four CD4+ subsets of Type 1 diabetes patients.

Their specific antigens are unknown. Expressed TCRB transcripts got sequenced, as all isolated RNA was reverse transcribed. Sequencing used immunoSEQ multiplex PCR; TCRdb keeps in-frame clones, though not all of them. The repertoire holds roughly 260,000 clones, with around 21% as singletons. Sequenced material: naive CD4+ T cells from blood. The receptors come from a woman aged 35 to 49 with type 1 diabetes.

This sequence joins TRBV7-3 and TRBJ2-1, with 15 positions matching TRBD2. The CDR3 covers 16 residues. V trimming: 2 bases; J trimming: 7 bases; junction bases outside the gene matches: 3. CDR1 is SGHTA, CDR2 FQGTGA, per germline. CDR3 nucleotides: TGTGCCAGCAGCTTAGGACTAGCGGGAGGGAATAATGAGCAGTTCTTC. It encodes CASSLGLAGGNNEQFF.

In nucleotides, the CDR3 is TGTGCCAGCAGCGCGTCCCTAGCGGGAGGGCCAGTTGGAGAGCAGTTCTTC. It is translated as CASSASLAGGPVGEQFF. The gene calls are TRBV6-8 and TRBJ2-1; 12 positions agree with TRBD2. This CDR3 contains 17 residues. V trimming: 6 bases; J trimming: 10 bases; junction bases outside the gene matches: 16. Germline CDR1 is MNHGY and CDR2 is SAAAGT.

This chain connects TRBV9 to TRBJ1-2; 7 bases are shared with TRBD1. The CDR3 spans 15 residues. Trimming removed 4 bases from V and 7 bases from J; junction bases left unmatched: 13. Germline lookup yields CDR1 SGDLS and CDR2 YYNGEE. Here the CDR3 DNA reads TGTGCCAGCAGCCCTCAGACAGGGACGAGTAGTGGCTACACCTTC. This gives the protein CASSPQTGTSSGYTF. The full variable domain, its missing parts supplied by reference TRBV9 and TRBJ1-2, is DSGVTQTPKHLITATGQRVTLRCSPRSGDLSVYWYQQSLDQGLQFLIQYYNGEERAKGNILERFSAQQFPDLHSELNLSSLELGDSALYFCASSPQTGTSSGYTFGSGTRLTVV.

V usage is TRBV30 and J usage is TRBJ2-5; tentatively, D is TRBD1 (6 bases). The J call may be wrong; the DNA end is better matched by TRBJ2-7. This CDR3 comprises 12 residues. Per germline, CDR1 GTSNPN and CDR2 SVGIG (reference sequence). DNA of the CDR3: TGTGCCTGGAGTGCCAGGGGCTACGAGCAGTACTTC. This encodes CAWSARGYEQYF.

There are a few counts of this clone. V usage is TRBV14 and J usage is TRBJ2-7; 7 bases fit TRBD1. The CDR3 loop spans 13 amino acids. Germline assignment: CDR1 SGHDN and CDR2 FVKESK. Trimming cost V 5 bases and J 8 bases; bases outside gene matches: 9. The CDR3 bases are TGTGCCAGCAGCTATCAGAAGGGGGCTCAGCAGTACTTC. This translates into CASSYQKGAQQYF. The complete variable domain, with remaining parts taken from reference TRBV14 and TRBJ2-7, reads EAGVTQFPSHSVIEKGQTVTLRCDPISGHDNLYWYRRVMGKEIKFLLHFVKESKQDESGMPNNRFLAERTGGTYSTLKVQPAELEDSGVYFCASSYQKGAQQYFGPGTRLTVT.

This clone was counted a few times. The chain joins TRBV28 to TRBJ2-3; 8 nucleotides agree with TRBD2. The CDR3 is 15 amino acids. V trimming: 4 bases; J trimming: 4 bases; junction bases outside the gene matches: 7. Germline assignment: CDR1 MDHEN and CDR2 SYDVKM. CDR3 residues: CASSSSGGAPDTQYF. The CDR3 bases are TGTGCCAGCAGTTCCTCCGGGGGGGCCCCAGATACGCAGTATTTT. Full variable domain (outside the CDR3, taken from reference TRBV28 and TRBJ2-3): DVKVTQSSRYLVKRTGEKVFLECVQDMDHENMFWYRQDPGLGLRLIYFSYDVKMKEKGDIPEGYSVSREKKERFSLILESASTNQTSMYLCASSSSGGAPDTQYFGPGTRLTVL.

The V call is TRBV7-9, the J call TRBJ1-1, with D maybe TRBD1 (6 bases). The germline V and J ends were trimmed by 1 base and 4 bases, with 10 bases remaining between them. The germline CDR1 and CDR2 sequences are SEHNR and FQNEAQ (reference sequence). CDR3 length equals 14 residues. CDR3 DNA: TGTGCCAGCAGCTTAGGCGACAGGACCACTGAAGCTTTCTTT. Translating gives CASSLGDRTTEAFF. The variable domain in full, completed from reference TRBV7-9 and TRBJ1-1, reads DTGVSQNPRHKITKRGQNVTFRCDPISEHNRLYWYRQTLGQGPEFLTYFQNEAQLEKSRLLSDRFSAERPKGSFSTLEIQRTEQGDSAMYLCASSLGDRTTEAFFGQGTRLTVV.

In DNA form, the CDR3 reads TGTGCCAGCAGCGAAGGGACTAGTCATTTGCAGGGCAATGAGCAGTTCTTC. Protein: CASSEGTSHLQGNEQFF. The V gene is TRBV9, the J gene TRBJ2-1; 8 nucleotides match TRBD2. The germline CDR1 and CDR2 sequences are SGDLS and YYNGEE. Trimming removed 3 bases from V and 6 bases from J; junction bases left unmatched: 14. The CDR3 runs to 17 residues. Full variable domain (outside the CDR3, taken from reference TRBV9 and TRBJ2-1): DSGVTQTPKHLITATGQRVTLRCSPRSGDLSVYWYQQSLDQGLQFLIQYYNGEERAKGNILERFSAQQFPDLHSELNLSSLELGDSALYFCASSEGTSHLQGNEQFFGPGTRLTVL.

This chain links TRBV19 with TRBJ1-5; TRBD1 matches 8 bases. The CDR3 length is 14 residues. Germline V gives CDR1 LNHDA, CDR2 SQIVND (reference sequence). V lost 9 bases to trimming and J lost 4 bases; unmatched junction nucleotides: 8. CDR3 sequence: CASQGTGNNQPQHF. CDR3 in DNA: TGTGCCAGCCAAGGGACAGGCAATAATCAGCCCCAGCATTTT.

V is TRBV28 and J is TRBJ2-1, with TRBD2 matching over 7 bases. J lost 15 bases, V lost 7 bases, and 9 bases had no gene match. CDR1 MDHEN and CDR2 SYDVKM come from the germline V gene. CDR3 length: 11 amino acids. CDR3 loop: CASTAGAFLFF. CDR3 in DNA: TGTGCCAGCACCGCGGGAGCTTTCCTGTTCTTC.

This clone has just a few counts. V gene TRBV19 combines with J gene TRBJ2-3; TRBD1 aligns across 8 bases. The CDR3 is 14 residues long. V shed 6 bases and J 2 bases; nucleotides not matched to a gene: 4. CDR1 is LNHDA and CDR2 is SQIVND in the germline V gene (reference sequence). CDR3 DNA: TGTGCCAGTAGCCGACAGGGGCCCACAGATACGCAGTATTTT. As protein: CASSRQGPTDTQYF.

The chain is built from TRBV29-1 and TRBJ1-1, with D perhaps matching TRBD1 (5 bases). This CDR3 is 13 amino acids long. Trimming took 5 bases from V and 1 from J, leaving 11 bases between them. Germline V lookup: CDR1 SQVTM, CDR2 ANQGSEA. CDR3: CSVNSQGNTEAFF. CDR3 bases: TGCAGCGTTAACTCTCAGGGGAACACTGAAGCTTTCTTT.

This clone was counted a few times. The same CDR3 is also encoded by other DNA sequences in this sample. The genes are TRBV7-7 and TRBJ2-5, with 13 positions matching TRBD2. V was clipped by 4 bases and J by 5 bases; unmatched bases: 4. Germline loops: CDR1 SSHAT, CDR2 FNYEAQ (reference sequence). This CDR3 has 15 amino acids. In nucleotides, the CDR3 is TGTGCCAGCAGCTCCGGACTAGCGGGAGTTGAGACCCAGTACTTC. It specifies CASSSGLAGVETQYF.

The chain has TRBV5-6 and TRBJ2-7, with TRBD1 matching 9 bases. V gave up 4 bases and J gave up 7 bases; unmatched junction bases: 6. This CDR3 comprises 13 residues. CDR1 and CDR2 from the germline V gene are SGHDT and YYEEEE. CDR3 in amino acids: CASSGGQGREQYF. DNA for the CDR3: TGTGCCAGCAGCGGGGGACAGGGCAGAGAGCAGTACTTC.

The chain has TRBV7-3 and TRBJ1-6; D is unresolved. The ends were cut back, 5 bases at V and 10 bases at J, with 21 bases in the middle. CDR1 is SGHTA, CDR2 FQGTGA, per germline. The CDR3 loop spans 16 amino acids. CDR3 sequence: CASSQNRGNPGSPLHF. CDR3 bases: TGTGCCAGCAGCCAAAACCGAGGGAACCCGGGCTCACCCCTCCACTTT.

This clone turned up a few times. This chain connects TRBV15 to TRBJ2-6, with D possibly being TRBD2 (5 bases). Trimming removed 0 bases at V and 1 base at J, with 13 bases between. CDR1 LNHNV and CDR2 YYDKDF come from the germline V gene (reference sequence). This CDR3 comprises 18 residues. The CDR3 DNA follows: TGTGCCACCAGCAGAGATCGTGATTGGACTTCTGGGGCCAACGTCCTGACTTTC. Translated: CATSRDRDWTSGANVLTF.